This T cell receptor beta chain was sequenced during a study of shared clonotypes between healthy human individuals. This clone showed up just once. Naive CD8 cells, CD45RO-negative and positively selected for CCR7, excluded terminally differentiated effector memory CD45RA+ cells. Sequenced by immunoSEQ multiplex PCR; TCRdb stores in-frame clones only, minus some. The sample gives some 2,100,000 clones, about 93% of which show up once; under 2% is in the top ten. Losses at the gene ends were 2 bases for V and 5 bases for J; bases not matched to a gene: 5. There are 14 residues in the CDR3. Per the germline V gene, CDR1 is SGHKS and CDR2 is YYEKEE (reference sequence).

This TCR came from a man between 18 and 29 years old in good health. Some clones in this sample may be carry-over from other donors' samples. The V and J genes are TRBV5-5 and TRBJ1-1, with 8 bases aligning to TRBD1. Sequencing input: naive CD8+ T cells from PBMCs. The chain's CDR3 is CASSFLTGVTEAFF. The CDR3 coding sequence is TGTGCCAGCAGCTTTTTGACAGGGGTTACTGAAGCTTTCTTT.